The 29 T cell receptor beta chains below were found in one sample sequenced in a study of CD8+ T cells in alopecia areata. As the sequencing template, cDNA was produced by extracting RNA and reverse transcribing it. Data came from immunoSEQ multiplex PCR; TCRdb stores just in-frame clones and leaves some out. Among roughly 190,000 clones listed, approximately 60% were seen once. Treatment denoted: oral pan-JAK inhibitor, 5-10 mg twice daily. The sequencing used CD4+ T cells sorted from blood, collected at week 4, from a patient treated with tofacitinib. These receptors came from a human donor with alopecia areata.

This clone appeared a single time. V gene TRBV30 combines with J gene TRBJ2-6; 10 positions match TRBD1. Germline V gene sequence: CDR1 GTSNPN, CDR2 SVGIG (reference sequence). This CDR3 is built from 17 residues. After removal of 4 bases from V and 0 bases from J, the junction contained 6 bases not matched to a gene. The DNA of the CDR3 is TGTGCCTGGACCCGGGACAGGGGCTACTCTGGGGCCAACGTCCTGACTTTC. Encoded protein: CAWTRDRGYSGANVLTF.

The chain joins TRBV5-1 to TRBJ2-7; possibly TRBD2 for D (6 bases). Germline CDR1 SGHRS, CDR2 YFSETQ. Between the trimmed V and J ends, which lost 2 bases and 3 bases, there was a span of 9 bases. There are 13 residues in the CDR3. The CDR3 reads CASSLWGDYEQYF. CDR3 DNA sequence: TGCGCCAGCAGCTTATGGGGGGACTACGAGCAGTACTTC.

This chain uses TRBV30 with TRBJ2-5, with no clear D. In germline, CDR1 is GTSNPN, CDR2 SVGIG (reference sequence). V was shortened by 4 bases and J by 1 base, with 4 bases between the two germline ends. This CDR3 is built from 11 residues. Here the CDR3 reads CAWTIQETQYF. Here the CDR3 DNA reads TGTGCCTGGACGATCCAAGAGACCCAGTACTTC.

This chain connects TRBV10-3 to TRBJ2-5; a possible D gene is TRBD2 (6 bases). The CDR3 has 15 amino acids. The germline V and J ends were trimmed by 3 bases and 5 bases, with 16 bases remaining between them. The V gene's germline CDR1 is ENHRY and CDR2 SYGVKD. CDR3 bases: TGTGCCATCAGTGACTCGGAGGGGAGATTGGAGACCCAGTACTTC. It specifies CAISDSEGRLETQYF.

The chain uses TRBV6-1 and TRBJ1-1; 8 bases agree with TRBD1. Trimming at V came to 1 base and at J to 11 bases, leaving 6 bases not matched to a gene. The CDR3 is 13 residues long. The germline gives CDR1 MNHNS, CDR2 SASEGT. The CDR3 is CASSEGFRTGAFF. The CDR3 region has the DNA TGTGCCAGCAGTGAAGGCTTCCGGACAGGGGCTTTCTTT.

J is TRBJ1-3 and V is TRBV2, with 7 bases aligning to TRBD1. CDR3 length: 16 amino acids. Germline V gene data show CDR1 as SNHLY and CDR2 as FYNNEI. V shed 7 bases and J 0 bases; nucleotides not matched to a gene: 9. The CDR3: CASTRTGRSSGNTIYF. The CDR3 DNA reads TGTGCCAGCACCCGGACAGGTCGGAGCTCTGGAAACACCATATATTTT.

V gene TRBV2 combines with J gene TRBJ1-1; 7 bases agree with TRBD1. This CDR3 region has 14 residues. Germline CDR1 and CDR2: SNHLY and FYNNEI. The J segment lost 4 bases and the V segment lost 6 bases, leaving 8 bases of the junction unmatched. The CDR3 DNA follows: TGTGCCAGCAGGGCGTCAGGGGGGGCCACTGAAGCTTTCTTT. Its protein is CASRASGGATEAFF.

The chain couples TRBV18 to TRBJ1-1; D not resolved. Germline-derived CDR1 and CDR2 are KGHSH and LQKENI. V was pared by 6 bases and J by 1 base, with 9 bases between. This CDR3 contains 13 residues. The CDR3 protein is CASSLNGNTEAFF. DNA of the CDR3: TGTGCCAGCTCCCTTAACGGGAACACTGAAGCTTTCTTT.

The chain couples TRBV30 to TRBJ1-6; possible D gene TRBD1, 5 bases. Germline loops: CDR1 GTSNPN, CDR2 SVGIG (reference sequence). There are 13 residues in the CDR3. Trimming took off 1 base at V and 8 bases at J, with 9 bases between the two ends. Here the CDR3 DNA reads TGTGCCTGGAGTGCGCGGGGGGATTCACCCCTCCACTTT. As protein: CAWSARGDSPLHF. The variable domain in full, completed from reference TRBV30 and TRBJ1-6, reads SQTIHQWPATLVQPVGSPLSLECTVEGTSNPNLYWYRQAAGRGLQLLFYSVGIGQISSEVPQNLSASRPQDRQFILSSKKLLLSDSGFYLCAWSARGDSPLHFGNGTRLTVT.

The table lists this clone with a few counts. The chain has TRBV30 and TRBJ1-5; a possible D gene is TRBD1 (6 bases). CDR3 length: 15 residues. The V end lost 7 bases, the J end lost 0 bases, and 16 bases lay between the germline ends. Germline V CDR1 and CDR2: GTSNPN, SVGIG (reference sequence). DNA of the CDR3: TGTGCCTTGGACAAACAGGGAACTAGCAATCAGCCCCAGCATTTT. Its protein product is CALDKQGTSNQPQHF.

This chain joins TRBV7-9 and TRBJ2-7, with 7 bases fitting TRBD1. The J segment lost 1 base and the V segment lost 5 bases, leaving 8 bases of the junction unmatched. This CDR3 contains 15 residues. Germline CDR1 reads SEHNR; CDR2 reads FQNEAQ (reference sequence). CDR3 amino acids: CASSDRQGPSYEQYF. The CDR3 DNA reads as TGTGCCAGCAGCGACCGACAGGGCCCATCCTACGAGCAGTACTTC. The whole variable domain, remainder taken from reference TRBV7-9 and TRBJ2-7, is DTGVSQNPRHKITKRGQNVTFRCDPISEHNRLYWYRQTLGQGPEFLTYFQNEAQLEKSRLLSDRFSAERPKGSFSTLEIQRTEQGDSAMYLCASSDRQGPSYEQYFGPGTRLTVT.

The V call is TRBV30, the J call TRBJ1-5; D gene unclear. Between the trimmed V and J ends, which lost 0 bases and 6 bases, there was a span of 12 bases. This CDR3 contains 14 residues. From germline, CDR1 is GTSNPN and CDR2 SVGIG (reference sequence). The CDR3 sequence is CAWSVTARGQPQHF. The CDR3 DNA reads TGTGCCTGGAGTGTCACCGCGCGTGGTCAGCCCCAGCATTTT.

The V and J genes are TRBV7-9 and TRBJ1-2; D remains ambiguous. V was trimmed by 3 bases and J by 2 bases, leaving 4 bases between them. Per germline, CDR1 SEHNR and CDR2 FQNEAQ (reference sequence). CDR3 length: 12 amino acids. The CDR3 coding sequence is TGTGCCAGCAGCTTGGGGAACTATGGCTACACCTTC. Its protein product is CASSLGNYGYTF.

The CDR3 reads CASSYTSKSLPYEQYF. The CDR3 coding sequence is TGCGCCAGCAGCTACACCAGCAAAAGCCTTCCCTACGAGCAGTACTTC. The chain employs TRBV5-1 and TRBJ2-7, with D unclear. The CDR3 has 16 residues. Germline values: CDR1 SGHRS, CDR2 YFSETQ. V lost 3 bases to trimming and J lost 2 bases, with 18 bases between them.

About this clone: One end of the junction varies from germline; a read error may be responsible. The chain carries TRBV7-7 and TRBJ1-5; 7 bases are a match to TRBD1. The CDR3 loop spans 14 amino acids. Germline CDR1 and CDR2: SSHAT and FNYEAQ (reference sequence). The CDR3 is CASSKGASNQPQHF. In nucleotides, the CDR3 is TGTGCTAGCAGCAAGGGGGCAAGCAATCAGCCCCAGCATTTT.

J is TRBJ1-2 and V is TRBV5-1, with no clear D. With 4 bases removed from V and 7 bases from J, the gap between germline ends came to 20 bases. The CDR3 has 15 amino acids. Germline V gives CDR1 SGHRS, CDR2 YFSETQ. The CDR3 DNA is TGCGCCAGCAGCCCCGGTGCCTCTCCTCAATCTGGCTACACCTTC. Protein sequence: CASSPGASPQSGYTF.

This chain links TRBV29-1 with TRBJ2-1; 8 nucleotides align to TRBD2. The germline V gene has CDR1 SQVTM and CDR2 ANQGSEA. There are 16 residues in the CDR3. V was pared by 1 base and J by 12 bases, with 17 bases of the junction left unmatched. CDR3 sequence (DNA): TGCAGCGTTGAAGCGGGGGGGCCACCTTTTCTTGACCCGCAGTTCTTC. It specifies CSVEAGGPPFLDPQFF.

This chain uses TRBV11-2 with TRBJ1-2; 8 positions match TRBD1. Germline V gives CDR1 SGHAT, CDR2 FQNNGV. The CDR3 totals 13 residues. J lost 6 bases, V lost 5 bases, and 5 bases had no gene match. CDR3 DNA: TGTGCCAGCAGCGTGGACAGGGACGATGGCTACACCTTC. Residues: CASSVDRDDGYTF.

The CDR3 nucleotides read TGCGCCAGCGGTCCTCGAGGGACCGAGCAGTACTTC. It codes for CASGPRGTEQYF. V is TRBV23-1 and J is TRBJ2-7; the D call may be TRBD1 or TRBD2 (5 bases each). TRBV23-1 is labeled an ORF, and its function is uncertain. V gave up 8 bases and J gave up 6 bases, with 14 bases separating them. The CDR3 extends over 12 amino acids.

This rearrangement joins TRBV30 to TRBJ2-4; D perhaps matches TRBD1 (6 bases). Between the trimmed V and J ends, which lost 8 bases and 0 bases, there was a span of 14 bases. The CDR3 is made up of 14 amino acids. CDR1 is GTSNPN, CDR2 SVGIG, per germline (reference sequence). CDR3 sequence: CAHNRDIAKNIQYF. Written as DNA, the CDR3 is TGTGCCCACAACAGGGACATAGCCAAAAACATTCAGTACTTC.

The chain carries TRBV2 and TRBJ1-6; TRBD1 is a possible D gene (6 bases). The CDR3 runs 15 residues. Trimming cost V 7 bases and J 5 bases, with 15 bases left between them. The germline gives CDR1 SNHLY, CDR2 FYNNEI. CDR3 protein: CASNRGLENNSPLHF. DNA for the CDR3: TGTGCCAGCAATCGGGGGCTTGAAAATAATTCACCCCTCCACTTT. The full variable domain, rest sourced from reference TRBV2 and TRBJ1-6, is EPEVTQTPSHQVTQMGQEVILRCVPISNHLYFYWYRQILGQKVEFLVSFYNNEISEKSEIFDDQFSVERPDGSNFTLKIRSTKLEDSAMYFCASNRGLENNSPLHFGNGTRLTVT.

The chain links TRBV5-6 to TRBJ2-1; 9 bases line up with TRBD1. The CDR3 is made up of 16 amino acids. V was pared by 2 bases and J by 6 bases, with 9 bases of the junction left unmatched. Germline CDR1 and CDR2: SGHDT and YYEEEE. The DNA for the CDR3 is TGTGCCAGCAGCTTTGTTTTGGACAGGGGCCGCAATGAGCAGTTCTTC. Translating gives CASSFVLDRGRNEQFF.

The chain uses TRBV28 and TRBJ1-2, with D possibly matching TRBD1 (5 bases). This CDR3 region has 12 residues. Trimming removed 10 bases from V and 4 bases from J, with 13 bases in between. Germline V CDR1 and CDR2: MDHEN, SYDVKM. The CDR3 loop reads CAIGDPTYGYTF. The CDR3 DNA reads TGTGCCATAGGGGACCCGACCTATGGCTACACCTTC.

The rearrangement links TRBV29-1 to TRBJ2-1; 10 nucleotides line up with TRBD2. Germline V gene lookup returns CDR1 SQVTM and CDR2 ANQGSEA. Unmatched junction bases numbered 7, after V lost 7 bases and J lost 4 bases. The CDR3 runs 14 residues. CDR3 amino acids: CSGNSGGPYNEQFF. The CDR3 nucleotides read TGCAGCGGCAATAGCGGGGGGCCTTACAATGAGCAGTTCTTC.

For this clone: A read error may account for a junction end that differs from germline. The chain carries TRBV10-2 and TRBJ1-6; D unresolved. Germline CDR1 reads WSHSY; CDR2 reads SAAADI. The CDR3 length is 14 residues. The CDR3 DNA is TGTGCCAGCGGGGTGCAGACGGTCAATTCACCCCTCCACTTT. The encoded protein is CASGVQTVNSPLHF.

The chain is built from TRBV29-1 and TRBJ1-5; 9 bases align to TRBD1. Germline loops: CDR1 SQVTM, CDR2 ANQGSEA. Trimming cost V 6 bases and J 7 bases; bases outside gene matches: 7. The CDR3 is 13 amino acids. CDR3 bases: TGCAGCGTAGGGGACAGGGATGGACAGCCCCAGCATTTT. Translated: CSVGDRDGQPQHF.

The rearrangement links TRBV7-2 to TRBJ2-3, with 11 positions matching TRBD2. J gave up 3 bases and V 5 bases, and 7 bases lay outside the gene matches. Per germline, CDR1 SGHTA and CDR2 FQGNSA. The CDR3 runs 16 residues. CDR3 nucleotides: TGTGCCAGCAGCCCCTCAACTAGCGGGGGAACAGATACGCAGTATTTT. Protein sequence: CASSPSTSGGTDTQYF.

V is TRBV5-1 and J is TRBJ2-7; TRBD1 matches 8 bases. Germline V lookup: CDR1 SGHRS, CDR2 YFSETQ. CDR3 length: 18 residues. The trim removed 0 bases at V and 4 bases at J, leaving 15 bases unmatched. CDR3 nucleotide sequence: TGCGCCAGCAGCTTGGCCGGACGGACCGGGACAGGAAGTTACGAGCAGTACTTC. Its translation: CASSLAGRTGTGSYEQYF.

This clone has a handful of counts. J is TRBJ2-2 and V is TRBV19; perhaps D is TRBD1 or TRBD2 (5 bases each). Trimming took off 8 bases at V and 0 bases at J, with 19 bases between the two ends. This CDR3 region has 17 residues. The germline V gene has CDR1 LNHDA and CDR2 SQIVND (reference sequence). The CDR3 DNA reads TGTGCCAGTTCAATCTTCAGGGCGGGTGCGAACACCGGGGAGCTGTTTTTT. This translates into CASSIFRAGANTGELFF.